The 11 T cell receptor beta chains below come from one sample, sequenced in a study of blood T cell repertoires in COVID-19. Generated by immunoSEQ multiplex PCR, the TCRdb table keeps only in-frame clones and is missing some. The sample contains over 200,000 clones, 70% to 90% of which appear only once. What was sequenced was PBMCs or T cells enriched from blood (not recorded which). Receptor source: a man aged 25 to 40 who had recovered from COVID-19.

V usage is TRBV7-9 and J usage is TRBJ1-1, with D unresolved. The ends were cut back, 3 bases at V and 2 bases at J, with 10 bases in the middle. This CDR3 has 14 amino acids. From germline, CDR1 is SEHNR and CDR2 FQNEAQ (reference sequence). This CDR3 reads CASSLPRANTEAFF. Here the CDR3 DNA reads TGTGCCAGCAGCTTGCCGAGAGCAAACACTGAAGCTTTCTTT.

The chain has TRBV19 and TRBJ2-1, with 8 bases aligning to TRBD2. CDR1 is LNHDA, CDR2 SQIVND, per germline (reference sequence). This CDR3 is built from 16 residues. Trimming at V came to 3 bases and at J to 9 bases, leaving 13 bases not matched to a gene. CDR3 sequence: CASSIISGSVPAEQFF. CDR3 bases: TGTGCCAGTAGTATCATCAGCGGGAGTGTCCCCGCTGAGCAGTTCTTC.

The J gene is TRBJ2-1, the V gene TRBV3-1 (or the pseudogene TRBV3-2), with D unclear. The ends were cut back, 2 bases at V and 7 bases at J, with 12 bases in the middle. This CDR3 region has 14 residues. In germline, CDR1 is LGHDT, CDR2 YNNKEL (reference sequence). CDR3 nucleotides: TGTGCCAGCAGCCAATTCCCGACTCTGAATGAGCAGTTCTTC. The encoded protein is CASSQFPTLNEQFF.

V gene TRBV7-9 combines with J gene TRBJ2-1, with 7 bases aligning to TRBD1. Unmatched junction bases numbered 6, after V lost 5 bases and J lost 5 bases. The CDR3 length is 14 residues. Per germline, CDR1 SEHNR and CDR2 FQNEAQ (reference sequence). The CDR3 region has the DNA TGTGCCAGCAGCCGCCTAGACAGGGACAATGAGCAGTTCTTC. The encoded protein is CASSRLDRDNEQFF.

The chain is built from TRBV10-3 and TRBJ2-1; the D gene is possibly TRBD1 (5 bases). V was shortened by 3 bases and J by 0 bases, with 15 bases between the two germline ends. CDR1 and CDR2 (germline): ENHRY, SYGVKD. This CDR3 comprises 17 residues. CDR3 nucleotide sequence: TGTGCCATCAGTGACGGCAGGGCCAAGAGCTCCTACAATGAGCAGTTCTTC. This gives the protein CAISDGRAKSSYNEQFF.

This clone was seen only a few times. The CDR3 sequence is CASSPTGGNSPLHF. CDR3 sequence (DNA): TGTGCCAGTAGCCCCACAGGGGGAAATTCACCCCTCCACTTT. V usage is TRBV19 and J usage is TRBJ1-6; 8 nucleotides line up with TRBD1. CDR1 and CDR2 (germline): LNHDA, SQIVND (reference sequence). The V and J ends lost 6 bases and 7 bases, in that order; junction bases with no gene match: 5. The CDR3 has 14 residues.

The chain joins TRBV24-1 to TRBJ1-3, with D hard to call. Germline assignment: CDR1 KGHDR and CDR2 SFDVKD. Trimming stripped 4 bases from V and 0 bases from J, with 9 bases between. The CDR3 has 15 residues. The CDR3 DNA follows: TGTGCCACCAGTGACCCAAGGAGCTCTGGAAACACCATATATTTT. Protein: CATSDPRSSGNTIYF.

The chain uses TRBV28 and TRBJ1-5; D might be TRBD1 (6 bases). Germline lookup yields CDR1 MDHEN and CDR2 SYDVKM. The CDR3 runs to 15 residues. V gave up 5 bases and J gave up 7 bases, with 18 bases separating them. CDR3 amino acids: CASSTSGAATQPQHF. In DNA, the CDR3 is TGTGCCAGCAGTACATCAGGGGCCGCGACCCAGCCCCAGCATTTT.

V is TRBV23-1 and J is TRBJ1-3; D unclear. TRBV23-1 is reported as an ORF; its role is uncertain. Trimming shortened V by 6 bases and J by 1 base, and 16 bases separated the two germline ends. The length of the CDR3 is 16 residues. CDR3 bases: TGCGCCAGCAGACGGCGGGATCCCTTGTCTGGAAACACCATATATTTT. Translation: CASRRRDPLSGNTIYF.

The CDR3 loop is CASSVASSTGELFF. CDR3 in DNA: TGTGCCAGCAGCGTCGCCAGTTCCACCGGGGAGCTGTTTTTT. The chain has TRBV9 and TRBJ2-2; D is undetermined. CDR1 and CDR2 (germline): SGDLS, YYNGEE. The CDR3 runs 14 residues. The ends were cut back, 2 bases at V and 4 bases at J, with 9 bases in the middle.

V is TRBV28 and J is TRBJ2-1; 10 nucleotides line up with TRBD1. V lost 4 bases and J lost 7; bases outside the gene matches: 7. Germline CDR1 reads MDHEN; CDR2 reads SYDVKM. This CDR3 is 15 amino acids long. The CDR3 loop is CASSSWTGGGNEQFF. CDR3 nucleotides: TGTGCCAGCAGTTCCTGGACAGGGGGTGGGAATGAGCAGTTCTTC.